This entry describes one T cell receptor (beta chain). Its antigen is still unknown. This sample is drawn from a study of spatial heterogeneity in lung cancer. Study at large: Detection of beta-chain sequences consistently exceeded that of alpha-chain sequences. Findings and limits, study-wide: Nonsynonymous mutation counts, ubiquitous and regional, were tracked by the respective counts of ubiquitous and regional expanded TCRs. Tumors with more nonsynonymous mutations had more expanded intratumoral alpha and beta TCRs.

This sample's time point: sample taken at primary tumor resection. Extraction of whole RNA from tumor, nontumor lung or frozen PBMC preceded unsorted sequencing. TCRdb independently ran MiXCR on the 5' RACE reads; one entry per CDR3 protein. The sample lists about 22,000 distinct CDR3 sequences; approximately 10% were seen once. Sequenced material: lung tumor tissue, taken at surgery. This TCR came from a male donor with early-stage non-small cell lung cancer.

The CDR3 DNA sequence: TGTGCCAGCAGTTACTCATGGGGCACCATCCAGTATAGCAATCAGCCCCAGCATTTT. Translating it yields CASSYSWGTIQYSNQPQHF. The rearrangement uses TRBV6-2 or TRBV6-3 and TRBJ1-5, with a possible D match to TRBD1 (5 bases). The CDR3 contains 19 residues. CDR1 and CDR2 (germline): MNHEY, SVGEGT. V lost 0 bases to trimming and J lost 0 bases, with 18 bases between them.